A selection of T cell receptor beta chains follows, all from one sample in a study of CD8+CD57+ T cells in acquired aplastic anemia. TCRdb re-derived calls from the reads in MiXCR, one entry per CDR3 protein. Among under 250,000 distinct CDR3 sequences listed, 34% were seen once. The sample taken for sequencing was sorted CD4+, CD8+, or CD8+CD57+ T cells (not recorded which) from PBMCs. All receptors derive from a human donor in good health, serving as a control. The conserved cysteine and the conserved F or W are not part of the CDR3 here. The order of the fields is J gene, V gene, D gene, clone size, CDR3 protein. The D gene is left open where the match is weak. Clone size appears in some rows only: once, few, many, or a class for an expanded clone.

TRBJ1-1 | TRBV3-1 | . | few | ASSQGKGNQYTEAF
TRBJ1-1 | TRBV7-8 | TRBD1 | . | ASSARGEGGLRTEAF
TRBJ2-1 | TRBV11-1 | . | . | ASSRRLIYNEQF
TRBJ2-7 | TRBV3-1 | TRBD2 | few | ASSQEPTSGGVY
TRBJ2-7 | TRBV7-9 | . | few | ASSYPYPSGEQY
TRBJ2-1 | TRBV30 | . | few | AWSPHPSNEQF
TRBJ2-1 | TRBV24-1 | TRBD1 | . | ATSDSDRDNNEQF
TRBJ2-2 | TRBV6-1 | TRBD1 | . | ASSGTGDNTGELF
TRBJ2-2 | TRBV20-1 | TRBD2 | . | SARDGTGLAANTGELF
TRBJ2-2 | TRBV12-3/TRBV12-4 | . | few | ASSQHRAIGGELF
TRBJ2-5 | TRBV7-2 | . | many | ASRPLGRQTQETQY
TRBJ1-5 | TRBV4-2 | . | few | ASSQAGGGGDQPQH
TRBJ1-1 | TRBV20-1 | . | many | SASGGLGAEAF
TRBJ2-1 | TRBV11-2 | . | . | ASSPLPGSSYNEQF
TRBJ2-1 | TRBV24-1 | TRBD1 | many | ATSDAGTGGMSNEQF
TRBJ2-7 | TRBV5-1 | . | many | ASSFTGGGNEQY
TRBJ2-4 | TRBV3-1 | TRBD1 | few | ASSQEGTARNIQY
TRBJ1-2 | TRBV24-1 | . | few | ATSDPAANYGYT
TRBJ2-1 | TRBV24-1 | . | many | ATSGGTVSRQF
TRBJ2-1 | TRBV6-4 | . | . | ASSKQGAGDEQF
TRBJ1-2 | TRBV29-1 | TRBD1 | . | SVADRWNDYGYT
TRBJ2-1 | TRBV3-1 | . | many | ASSQQVEHEQF
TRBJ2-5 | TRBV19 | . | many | ASSIVPGRGTQY
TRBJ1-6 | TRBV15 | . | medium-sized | ATSRPNSPLH
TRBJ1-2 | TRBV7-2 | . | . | ASSPQEANYGYT
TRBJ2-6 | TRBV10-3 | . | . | AISGGTGLD
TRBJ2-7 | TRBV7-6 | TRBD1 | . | ASSSLAGTGMWEQY